Listed here are 7 T cell receptor beta chains from one sample, sequenced in a study of beta chain features in type 1 diabetes (dated by TCRdb to the late 2010s). The library was produced with the immunoSEQ multiplex PCR assay. The High Capacity cDNA Reverse Transcription Kit was used to reverse transcribe all of the isolated RNA, meaning that expressed TCRB transcripts were what got sequenced. Sourced from immuneACCESS, this table was stored by TCRdb with only in-frame sequences that have V and J called. A share of the clones is absent; for the studies checked, an unresolved V gene accounts for under half, and the remainder has no known explanation. Here the sample has about 38,000 clones; 64% occur a single time. The ten largest clonotypes hold 2% to 2.5% of the sample. The sequencing input was Tregs from blood. The cell subset or site label of this sample denotes: regulatory CD4+ T cells. The receptors stem from a woman in her twenties or thirties in good health.

The rearrangement joins TRBV27 to TRBJ2-1; 7 bases match TRBD2. The germline gives CDR1 MNHEY, CDR2 SMNVEV (reference sequence). V dropped 3 bases and J dropped 5; count of bases not matched to a gene: 4. CDR3 length equals 14 residues. The CDR3 reads CASSLGRANNEQFF. CDR3 DNA: TGTGCCAGCAGTTTGGGGAGGGCAAACAATGAGCAGTTCTTC.

This chain links TRBV6-5 with TRBJ2-4; 8 bases match TRBD2. Germline assignment: CDR1 MNHEY and CDR2 SVGAGI. The CDR3 sequence is 15 residues long. Germline trimming cut 4 bases from V and 5 bases from J; bases unmatched to any gene: 7. CDR3 nucleotide sequence: TGTGCCAGCAGTTTCTGGCGGGGGGCCGAAAACATTCAGTACTTC. Its translation: CASSFWRGAENIQYF.

V is TRBV7-2 and J is TRBJ2-3, with 10 bases fitting TRBD2. J lost 4 bases, V lost 5 bases, and 9 bases had no gene match. CDR1 is SGHTA and CDR2 is FQGNSA in the germline V gene. This CDR3 contains 16 residues. As DNA, the CDR3 is TGTGCCAGCAGCCCAATAGCGGGAGGTTGGCCAGATACGCAGTATTTT. Translating gives CASSPIAGGWPDTQYF. The full variable domain, rest sourced from reference TRBV7-2 and TRBJ2-3, is GAGVSQSPSNKVTEKGKDVELRCDPISGHTALYWYRQSLGQGLEFLIYFQGNSAPDKSGLPSDRFSAERTGGSVSTLTIQRTQQEDSAVYLCASSPIAGGWPDTQYFGPGTRLTVL.

V is TRBV28 and J is TRBJ1-5; maybe TRBD1 (5 bases). The CDR3 contains 18 residues. In germline, CDR1 is MDHEN, CDR2 SYDVKM. V was cut by 6 bases and J by 0 bases, with 21 bases left in between. Here the CDR3 reads CASSYKKAGRDSNQPQHF. CDR3 DNA sequence: TGTGCCAGCAGCTATAAAAAAGCGGGCAGGGATAGCAATCAGCCCCAGCATTTT.

The CDR3 sequence is CASTDNDRGPAETQYF. The DNA of the CDR3 is TGTGCCAGCACCGATAACGACAGGGGGCCGGCGGAGACCCAGTACTTC. This chain connects TRBV28 to TRBJ2-5; TRBD1 matches at 10 bases. The CDR3 sequence is 16 residues long. Germline lookup yields CDR1 MDHEN and CDR2 SYDVKM. Trimming at V came to 7 bases and at J to 5 bases, leaving 13 bases not matched to a gene.

About this clone itself: The junction shows a germline mismatch at one end, possibly a read error. The chain is built from TRBV4-1 and TRBJ2-7; 7 bases are a match to TRBD1. Germline CDR1 reads MGHRA; CDR2 reads YSYEKL. This CDR3 spans 16 amino acids. CDR3 in amino acids: CASSPTTGRISYEQYF. In DNA, the CDR3 is TGTGCCAGCAGCCCAACGACAGGGAGAATATCCTACGAGCAGTACTTC.

The rearrangement uses TRBV7-6 and TRBJ2-7, with 7 nucleotides matching TRBD1. V lost 4 bases to trimming and J lost 5 bases; unmatched junction nucleotides: 11. This CDR3 is built from 15 residues. Germline loops: CDR1 SGHVS, CDR2 FNYEAQ. CDR3 in DNA: TGTGCCAGCAGCTCCCGACCGGGACAGCCCCACGAGCAGTACTTC. Amino acid sequence: CASSSRPGQPHEQYF.